This section outlines one T cell receptor (beta chain) sequence together with its context. The sample holds many counts of this clonotype. Its antigen target is currently unknown. There are no base qualities to consult, and no much larger clone falls within one base. The data were obtained in a study of T cells in Graves' hyperthyroidism and ophthalmopathy (dated by TCRdb to about 2019). Describing the broader study: Peripheral blood samples were taken at initial diagnosis, before any treatment was given. For training and testing, the 80 to 100 patients in the discovery cohort were randomly divided in a 7:3 ratio. After blood sampling, hyperthyroidism patients were treated with methimazole at a starting dose of 30 mg daily, and ophthalmopathy patients were treated with high-dose intravenous methylprednisolone. The paper describes TCR Vbeta CDR3 sequencing of more than 120 peripheral blood samples, made up of 40 to 45 ophthalmopathy patients, roughly 75 hyperthyroidism patients and roughly 17 progressor patients. In several Graves' hyperthyroidism patients, the study also compared T-cell repertoires from thyroid tissue with T-cell repertoires from blood. TCR V-J signatures able to tell the groups apart were searched for in a discovery cohort of 100 patients, of whom roughly 42 had Graves' ophthalmopathy and roughly 58 had stable Graves' hyperthyroidism. Prospective prediction of ophthalmopathy was tested in an independent validation cohort consisting of 18 to 20 hyperthyroidism patients and 17 patients who later progressed to ophthalmopathy.

On the study overall, not on this receptor specifically: Sample size was not statistically predetermined, and blinding of investigators to group allocation was not performed. A 13 V-J signature model separated ophthalmopathy from stable hyperthyroidism, with over 85% sensitivity and roughly 81% specificity in cross-validation and 80%/75% in testing. Most expanded thyroid clonotypes (frequency above 0.001) were also detected in blood, suggesting blood repertoires may reflect thyroid immune responses. In validation, the model predicted progression to ophthalmopathy with about 71% sensitivity and about 73% specificity, a median of about six months before onset.

Amplification of TCR beta CDR3 regions was carried out from RNA transcripts. A first-round RT-PCR of the TCR CDR3 used the HTBI primer set with the Qiagen OneStep RT-PCR kit. A second multiplex PCR round built the libraries, followed by size selection and purification. The libraries were sequenced on an Illumina HiSeq2000 using paired-end 100 bp reads. The authors' analysis ran thus. SOAPnuke was used to process the raw data, throwing out any read that contained adapters or uncalled bases, had a mean Phred below 15, or lacked an exact constant-primer or identifier match. High-quality paired reads were merged using COPE v1.2.5, and each unique nucleotide sequence was defined as a clonotype. MiTCR v1.1 was used to align the clonotypes against IMGT TRBV, TRBD and TRBJ reference segments. Analysis was restricted to V-J combinations with a frequency above 0.0001, which covered 99% to 99.2% of repertoires. A TCS score was defined as the ratio of F50 (clonal expansion) to E x V (chaos), with BLOSUM62-based TCRdist applied between CDR3 peptides within each V-J. Welch's t-statistics and random forest reduced fewer than 550 V-J features to roughly 13, which were used in a naive Bayes classifier (R e1071). TCRdb cleaned the public reads at Q25 with fastp, built clones with MiXCR and kept in-frame beta chains. Each record represents a unique CDR3 protein, reported with the most common genes and DNA among its rows. These V and J calls originate from TCRdb's pipeline instead of the authors' own analysis. The sample includes under 700,000 distinct CDR3 sequences, with 16% observed a single time. Of the sample, 15% to 20% falls within the top ten clones.

Taken from the germline V gene, the CDR1 and CDR2 loops are SGHRS and YFSETQ. V is pruned by 4 bases and J by 3 bases, leaving 7 bases of the junction without a gene match. The cysteine opens and the phenylalanine closes a CDR3 of 17 amino acids. Only the CDR3 DNA stays, 51 bases, in frame from base 1. Stable Graves' hyperthyroidism was defined as no progression to ophthalmopathy during 18 months of follow-up. Hyperthyroidism patients were aged 18 to 65 years and newly diagnosed, with disease duration of less than 2 months. The study excluded patients with uncontrolled infections, other autoimmune diseases, pregnancy or lactation. Diagnoses relied on clinical symptoms, serum thyroxine and TRAb, thyroid ultrasound and orbital computed tomography. Ficoll-Paque density gradient centrifugation was used to isolate PBMCs from about 9.4 ml of fresh peripheral blood. Trizol reagent was used to extract total RNA, and RNA quality was then checked on an Agilent 2100 Bioanalyzer.

The chain was built from TRBV5-1 and TRBJ2-1; TRBD2 matches 13 bases in the middle. Sequencing used blood. This TCR was sampled from a woman between 18 and 29 years old with Graves' hyperthyroidism. The CDR3 region: CASSHGLAGVRYNEQFF. The DNA sequence is as follows: TGCGCCAGCAGCCACGGACTAGCGGGGGTACGCTACAATGAGCAGTTCTTC.